The clone carrying this T cell receptor beta chain was detected only a few times. Its antigen remains unknown. This sample stems from a study of regulatory T cells in long-lasting Graves disease. Study-wide findings and caveats: Small sample size may have lowered accuracy.

The time point denotes: newly diagnosed GD, antithyroid drugs for less than 3 months. Preparation of the TCR library used RNA extracted from PBMCs. The CDR3 length is 15 residues. CDR1 is KGHSH, CDR2 LQKENI, per germline. V lost 3 bases, J lost 3 bases, and 14 bases lay in between. The authors built TCR beta libraries using iRepertoire HTBI primers and Arm-PCR of CDR3 regions. TCRdb reanalysed the multiplex PCR reads using MiXCR and keeps one entry per CDR3 protein. The sample includes over 300,000 distinct CDR3 sequences, around 16% of them seen just once. The starting material was peripheral blood mononuclear cells (PBMCs), obtained at new diagnosis, from a patient treated with antithyroid drugs. The clonotype was recovered from a female donor with Graves disease. The chain is built from TRBV18 and TRBJ1-1; D unclear. CDR3 in amino acids: CASSPGSRLDTEAFF. CDR3 in DNA: TGTGCCAGCTCACCGGGTTCCCGGTTGGACACTGAAGCTTTCTTT.